These 23 T cell receptor beta chains originate from one sample sequenced in a study of blood T cell repertoires in COVID-19. TCRdb keeps only in-frame clones here, not all; method: immunoSEQ multiplex PCR. This sample has 100,000 to 150,000 clones, with more than 65% found just once. The sequenced sample was peripheral blood. These receptors originate from a human donor in a cohort sampled during active COVID-19.

The chain recombines TRBV19 with TRBJ2-1; tentative D call: TRBD1 (6 bases). Germline lookup yields CDR1 LNHDA and CDR2 SQIVND (reference sequence). V was shortened by 3 bases and J by 7 bases, with 16 bases between the two germline ends. This CDR3 contains 15 residues. CDR3 nucleotides: TGTGCCAGTAGTATTCAGGGAGCGAGGGGGAATGAGCAGTTCTTC. It is translated as CASSIQGARGNEQFF. The full variable domain, rest sourced from reference TRBV19 and TRBJ2-1, is DGGITQSPKYLFRKEGQNVTLSCEQNLNHDAMYWYRQDPGQGLRLIYYSQIVNDFQKGDIAEGYSVSREKKESFPLTVTSAQKNPTAFYLCASSIQGARGNEQFFGPGTRLTVL.

This clone was picked up a small number of times. The CDR3 here is CASSFYRGPQHF. The CDR3, as DNA: TGTGCCAGCAGTTTCTACAGGGGGCCCCAGCATTTT. This chain joins TRBV6-2 or TRBV6-3 and TRBJ1-5; 7 bases line up with TRBD1. The J segment lost 9 bases and the V segment lost 4 bases, leaving 3 bases of the junction unmatched. CDR1 and CDR2 from the germline V gene are MNHEY and SVGEGT. CDR3 length: 12 residues.

This clone has just one count. This chain links TRBV6-1 with TRBJ1-2; 7 nucleotides align to TRBD1. Germline V gene lookup returns CDR1 MNHNS and CDR2 SASEGT. The CDR3 length is 14 residues. V lost 6 bases and J lost 0; bases outside the gene matches: 4. CDR3 DNA sequence: TGTGCCAGCAGATACAGGGGTTCTAACTATGGCTACACCTTC. Residues: CASRYRGSNYGYTF.

The chain is built from TRBV4-1 and TRBJ2-1; D remains unclear. V lost 5 bases and J lost 8, with 10 bases in between. The length of the CDR3 is 12 residues. Germline V gene sequence: CDR1 MGHRA, CDR2 YSYEKL. The CDR3 sequence is CASSISEDEQFF. DNA for the CDR3: TGCGCCAGCAGCATTTCTGAGGATGAGCAGTTCTTC.

This clone has a single count. The chain combines TRBV14 with TRBJ2-4; a possible D gene is TRBD1 (5 bases). The CDR3 spans 13 residues. V was pared by 6 bases and J by 12 bases, with 18 bases between. In germline, CDR1 is SGHDN, CDR2 FVKESK. The DNA of the CDR3 is TGTGCCAGCAGTCTGCAAGAACGGACAACTCAGTACTTC. This sequence encodes CASSLQERTTQYF.

This clone turned up a few times. The chain has TRBV19 and TRBJ2-1; 10 bases agree with TRBD2. Germline V gene sequence: CDR1 LNHDA, CDR2 SQIVND (reference sequence). V lost 5 bases to trimming and J lost 15 bases; unmatched junction nucleotides: 13. The CDR3 contains 14 residues. CDR3 amino acids: CASSSRDSGGFPFF. The CDR3 DNA is TGTGCCAGTAGTTCCCGGGATAGCGGGGGGTTCCCGTTCTTC. The full variable domain, its missing parts supplied by reference TRBV19 and TRBJ2-1, is DGGITQSPKYLFRKEGQNVTLSCEQNLNHDAMYWYRQDPGQGLRLIYYSQIVNDFQKGDIAEGYSVSREKKESFPLTVTSAQKNPTAFYLCASSSRDSGGFPFFGPGTRLTVL.

This chain connects TRBV28 to TRBJ1-6; D unresolved. This CDR3 is built from 12 residues. The germline gives CDR1 MDHEN, CDR2 SYDVKM. The V and J ends lost 2 bases and 14 bases respectively, with 10 bases between them. CDR3 nucleotide sequence: TGTGCCAGCAGTTTAGTCAGCGGATCCCTCCACTTT. The encoded protein is CASSLVSGSLHF.

The rearrangement links TRBV20-1 to TRBJ2-2; possible D gene TRBD2, 6 bases. The CDR3 is 15 residues long. Trimming left V 3 bases short and J 3 bases short, with 14 bases between. CDR1 is DFQATT, CDR2 SNEGSKA, per germline (reference sequence). The CDR3 coding sequence is TGCAGTGCTAGTCGCGGGGTTATGGACACCGGGGAGCTGTTTTTT. Protein: CSASRGVMDTGELFF.

The chain has TRBV5-1 and TRBJ2-1, with 10 positions matching TRBD2. The CDR3 has 15 residues. Germline V gene data show CDR1 as SGHRS and CDR2 as YFSETQ. The trim removed 4 bases at V and 3 bases at J, leaving 4 bases unmatched. CDR3 DNA sequence: TGCGCCAGCAGCCCTCCTAGCGGGGGCTACAATGAGCAGTTCTTC. Its translation: CASSPPSGGYNEQFF.

The J gene is TRBJ1-2, the V gene TRBV4-2, with 12 bases identical to TRBD1. There are 15 residues in the CDR3. The germline CDR1 and CDR2 sequences are LGHNA and YNFKEQ. V was clipped by 1 base and J by 7 bases; unmatched bases: 4. The CDR3 DNA reads TGTGCCAGCAGCCAAGTGGGACAGGGGGCTGGTGGCTACACCTTC. It yields the protein CASSQVGQGAGGYTF.

The V gene is TRBV25-1, the J gene TRBJ1-6; 9 bases match TRBD1. The germline V gene has CDR1 MGHDK and CDR2 SYGVNS. The CDR3 length is 15 residues. After removal of 4 bases from V and 9 bases from J, the junction contained 7 bases not matched to a gene. The CDR3 sequence is CASSGAGTGTSPLHF. CDR3 DNA sequence: TGTGCCAGCAGTGGGGCTGGGACAGGGACTTCACCCCTCCACTTT. The variable domain in full, with the rest retrieved from reference TRBV25-1 and TRBJ1-6, is EADIYQTPRYLVIGTGKKITLECSQTMGHDKMYWYQQDPGMELHLIHYSYGVNSTEKGDLSSESTVSRIRTEHFPLTLESARPSHTSQYLCASSGAGTGTSPLHFGNGTRLTVT.

The chain recombines TRBV9 with TRBJ2-7; 9 bases line up with TRBD1. V was clipped by 3 bases and J by 5 bases; unmatched bases: 9. CDR3 length: 15 residues. Germline V gene lookup returns CDR1 SGDLS and CDR2 YYNGEE. The CDR3 is CASSETGQGFNEQYF. The CDR3 coding sequence is TGTGCCAGCAGCGAGACGGGACAGGGTTTCAACGAGCAGTACTTC.

The CDR3 region is CASSLGGSGGEKLFF. In DNA form, the CDR3 reads TGCGCCAGCAGCTTGGGTGGGTCGGGAGGAGAAAAACTGTTTTTT. J is TRBJ1-4 and V is TRBV5-1; no reliable D call. Germline values: CDR1 SGHRS, CDR2 YFSETQ. This CDR3 contains 15 residues. Trimming pared 0 bases from V and 8 bases from J, leaving 14 bases between. Supplemented by reference TRBV5-1 and TRBJ1-4, the full variable domain reads KAGVTQTPRYLIKTRGQQVTLSCSPISGHRSVSWYQQTPGQGLQFLFEYFSETQRNKGNFPGRFSGRQFSNSRSEMNVSTLELGDSALYLCASSLGGSGGEKLFFGSGTQLSVL.

This rearrangement joins TRBV7-9 to TRBJ2-3; D might be TRBD2 (5 bases). Trimming removed 1 base from V and 0 bases from J, with 8 bases in between. The CDR3 has 15 amino acids. CDR1 is SEHNR and CDR2 is FQNEAQ in the germline V gene (reference sequence). DNA for the CDR3: TGTGCCAGCAGCTTAGGAATAGCGAGCACAGATACGCAGTATTTT. Protein sequence: CASSLGIASTDTQYF.

This chain links TRBV6-5 with TRBJ2-3, with 7 positions matching TRBD2. After removal of 4 bases from V and 0 bases from J, the junction contained 1 base not matched to a gene. The CDR3 extends over 14 amino acids. Germline values: CDR1 MNHEY, CDR2 SVGAGI. This CDR3 is CASSWGGSTDTQYF. The CDR3 coding sequence is TGTGCCAGCAGTTGGGGGGGGAGCACAGATACGCAGTATTTT.

This chain joins TRBV9 and TRBJ1-4; D might be TRBD1 (6 bases). The CDR3 length is 14 residues. The germline CDR1 and CDR2 sequences are SGDLS and YYNGEE. Trimming stripped 3 bases from V and 12 bases from J, with 18 bases between. Here the CDR3 DNA reads TGTGCCAGCAGCGCGGACCCAGAGGGGGGGGAACTGTTTTTT. Encoded protein: CASSADPEGGELFF.

The J gene is TRBJ2-1, the V gene TRBV3-1 (or the pseudogene TRBV3-2), with TRBD2 matching 9 bases. Germline V CDR1 and CDR2: LGHDT, YNNKEL (reference sequence). CDR3 length: 21 amino acids. V lost 6 bases to trimming and J lost 3 bases; unmatched junction nucleotides: 24. CDR3 protein: CASRPGSGSPRAPNYYNEQFF. CDR3 coding DNA: TGTGCCAGCAGGCCGGGTAGCGGGAGTCCCAGGGCGCCAAACTACTACAATGAGCAGTTCTTC.

This clone appeared a few times. The rearrangement joins TRBV12-3 or TRBV12-4 to TRBJ1-5, with D perhaps matching TRBD1 (5 bases). Trimming pared 2 bases from V and 7 bases from J, leaving 6 bases between. The CDR3 extends over 12 amino acids. CDR3 in DNA: TGTGCCAGCAGTTTATCAGGGCAGCCCCAGCATTTT. It specifies CASSLSGQPQHF.

V is TRBV28 and J is TRBJ2-2, with D maybe TRBD1 (6 bases). The CDR3 covers 15 residues. Between the trimmed V and J ends, which lost 5 bases and 5 bases, there was a span of 15 bases. Germline V gives CDR1 MDHEN, CDR2 SYDVKM. CDR3 nucleotides: TGTGCCAGCAGTACTTACAGGGTTGGGACCGGGGAGCTGTTTTTT. Its translation is CASSTYRVGTGELFF.

The chain joins TRBV15 to TRBJ2-3, with 7 bases aligning to TRBD2. Germline loops: CDR1 LNHNV, CDR2 YYDKDF (reference sequence). The V and J ends lost 3 bases and 0 bases, in that order; junction bases with no gene match: 6. The CDR3 runs 16 residues. CDR3 region: CATSSQRGLSTDTQYF. CDR3 DNA sequence: TGTGCCACCAGCAGTCAGCGGGGACTAAGCACAGATACGCAGTATTTT.

The chain uses TRBV19 and TRBJ1-1; perhaps TRBD1 as D (6 bases). Between the trimmed V and J ends, which lost 7 bases and 4 bases, there was a span of 16 bases. Germline CDR1 reads LNHDA; CDR2 reads SQIVND (reference sequence). The CDR3 extends over 14 amino acids. CDR3 amino acids: CASKRGGRRTEAFF. For the CDR3, the DNA is TGTGCCAGTAAGCGGGGGGGGCGACGCACTGAAGCTTTCTTT.

The V and J genes are TRBV10-3 and TRBJ1-4; maybe TRBD1 (6 bases). The length of the CDR3 is 13 residues. The germline gives CDR1 ENHRY, CDR2 SYGVKD. The V gene lost 4 bases and the J gene lost 8 bases, with 11 bases spanning the gap. Here the CDR3 DNA reads TGTGCCATCAGTGCTGAGCAGGGGGAAAAACTGTTTTTT. Translating gives CAISAEQGEKLFF.

This chain joins TRBV27 and TRBJ2-1; 9 bases agree with TRBD2. The germline gives CDR1 MNHEY, CDR2 SMNVEV (reference sequence). Unmatched junction bases numbered 0, after V lost 0 bases and J lost 0 bases. CDR3 length: 16 amino acids. DNA for the CDR3: TGTGCCAGCAGTTTATCTAGCGGGAGCTCCTACAATGAGCAGTTCTTC. Protein sequence: CASSLSSGSSYNEQFF.